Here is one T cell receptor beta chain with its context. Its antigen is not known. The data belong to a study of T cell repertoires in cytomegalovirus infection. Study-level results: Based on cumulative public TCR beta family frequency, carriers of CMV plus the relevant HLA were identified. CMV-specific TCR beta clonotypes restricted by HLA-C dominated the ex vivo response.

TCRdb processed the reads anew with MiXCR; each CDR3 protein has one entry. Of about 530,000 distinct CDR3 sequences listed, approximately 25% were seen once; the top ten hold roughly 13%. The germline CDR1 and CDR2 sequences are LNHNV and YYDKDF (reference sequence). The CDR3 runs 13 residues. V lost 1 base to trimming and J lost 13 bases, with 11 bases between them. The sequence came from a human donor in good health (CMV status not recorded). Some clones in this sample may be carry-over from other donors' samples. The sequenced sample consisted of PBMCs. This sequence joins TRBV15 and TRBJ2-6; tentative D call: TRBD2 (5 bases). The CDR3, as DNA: TGTGCCACCAGCAGAGGGGGTAGAGGGGTCCTGACTTTC. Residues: CATSRGGRGVLTF.